The 10 T cell receptor beta chains below all came from one sample that was sequenced in a study of blood T cell repertoires in COVID-19. Profiled with immunoSEQ multiplex PCR; TCRdb holds only in-frame clones, not every one. The data hold around 72,000 clones, with about 90% observed a single time. The sequenced sample consisted of peripheral blood. The receptors were sampled from a human donor with active COVID-19. The donor label of this sample is uncertain.

This clone is a singleton in its sample. This rearrangement joins TRBV5-6 to TRBJ2-2; 11 bases are shared with TRBD2. Germline V gene sequence: CDR1 SGHDT, CDR2 YYEEEE. The CDR3 has 16 amino acids. The ends lost 4 bases at V and 4 bases at J; junction bases unmatched: 6. The CDR3 spells CASSTRTSGFTGELFF. The CDR3 DNA reads as TGTGCCAGCAGCACTCGGACTAGCGGGTTCACCGGGGAGCTGTTTTTT.

The chain is built from TRBV21-1 and TRBJ2-5; TRBD1 was called by the table and not checked on the DNA. TRBV21-1 is a listed pseudogene. The CDR3 contains 15 residues. CDR3 residues: CASSSTARDQETQYF. The CDR3 DNA follows: TGTGCCAGCAGCTCCACGGCCAGGGACCAAGAGACCCAGTACTTC.

The chain joins TRBV5-4 to TRBJ1-1, with TRBD1 as a possible D gene (6 bases). CDR3 length: 14 amino acids. Per germline, CDR1 SGHNT and CDR2 YYREEE (reference sequence). Trimming cost V 0 bases and J 5 bases, with 11 bases left between them. The CDR3 reads CASSLAPGETEAFF. The CDR3 DNA is TGTGCCAGCAGCTTGGCCCCAGGGGAAACTGAAGCTTTCTTT.

The sample holds one count of this clone. V gene TRBV28 combines with J gene TRBJ2-7, with TRBD2 matching 8 bases. The germline gives CDR1 MDHEN, CDR2 SYDVKM. V dropped 10 bases and J dropped 0; count of bases not matched to a gene: 11. The CDR3 extends over 15 amino acids. CDR3 nucleotide sequence: TGTGCCACATACGAAGGCGGGAGGCTCTCCTACGAGCAGTACTTC. Amino acid sequence: CATYEGGRLSYEQYF.

The V call is TRBV27, the J call TRBJ1-4; D might be TRBD1 (5 bases). There are 15 residues in the CDR3. V was shortened by 5 bases and J by 8 bases, with 18 bases between the two germline ends. The V gene's germline CDR1 is MNHEY and CDR2 SMNVEV (reference sequence). The CDR3 coding sequence is TGTGCCAGCAGTAATATAGCCTTTGGGGGGGAAAAACTGTTTTTT. This gives the protein CASSNIAFGGEKLFF.

CDR3 sequence reads: CASSTTGVPKNIQYF. Here the CDR3 DNA reads TGTGCCAGCAGTACGACAGGGGTCCCCAAAAACATTCAGTACTTC. The rearrangement links TRBV28 to TRBJ2-4; the match to TRBD1 covers 8 bases. V gave up 5 bases and J gave up 2 bases; unmatched junction bases: 5. This CDR3 region has 15 residues. Germline V gene lookup returns CDR1 MDHEN and CDR2 SYDVKM.

The chain is built from TRBV27 and TRBJ2-5; 8 bases are a match to TRBD1. The CDR3 runs 12 residues. Per germline, CDR1 MNHEY and CDR2 SMNVEV (reference sequence). The V gene end was trimmed by 6 bases and the J gene end by 4 bases; junction bases not matched to a gene: 1. CDR3 loop: CASRDRVETQYF. CDR3 in DNA: TGTGCCAGCAGGGACAGGGTAGAGACCCAGTACTTC.

V is TRBV5-6 and J is TRBJ2-2; TRBD1 agrees at 7 bases. The CDR3 contains 16 residues. The germline gives CDR1 SGHDT, CDR2 YYEEEE. J lost 3 bases, V lost 4 bases, and 9 bases had no gene match. CDR3 loop: CASSLRDRQYTGELFF. The CDR3 DNA reads as TGTGCCAGCAGCCTCCGGGACAGACAATACACCGGGGAGCTGTTTTTT.

The chain employs TRBV12-3 or TRBV12-4 and TRBJ2-7; TRBD1 matches at 7 bases. The trim removed 8 bases at V and 2 bases at J, leaving 6 bases unmatched. This CDR3 contains 13 residues. The CDR3 spells CASLTGDTYEQYF. The DNA of the CDR3 is TGTGCCAGCCTAACAGGGGACACCTACGAGCAGTACTTC.

The chain recombines TRBV6-2 or TRBV6-3 with TRBJ2-7; TRBD1 matches at 10 bases. The CDR3 totals 18 residues. Per the germline V gene, CDR1 is MNHEY and CDR2 is SVGEGT. The ends lost 3 bases at V and 2 bases at J; junction bases unmatched: 13. The CDR3 region has the DNA TGTGCCAGCAGTTATCTACAATTGGGACAGGGGCTTCCCTACGAGCAGTACTTC. This sequence encodes CASSYLQLGQGLPYEQYF.